Described below is a single T cell receptor beta chain sequence and its context. Its specificity is unknown. This sample was taken from a study of shared clonotypes between healthy human individuals. An even split of each subset's genomic DNA across several immunoSEQ plates was performed. The method was immunoSEQ multiplex PCR; TCRdb's version includes in-frame clones alone and lacks a portion of them. The sample contains some 2.4 million clones, approximately 93% of which appear only once. Trimming pared 0 bases from V and 6 bases from J, leaving 13 bases between. Germline V CDR1 and CDR2: SGHRS, YFSETQ. The CDR3 spans 15 residues. Study outcomes and limitations: About 5% was the fraction of naive CD4 clonotypes found shared across four donors. Sample collection involved blood only; tissue repertoires are likely different. Non-shared clonotypes were found to have lower generation probabilities than the clonotypes that were shared by all four of the sorted-subset donors.

Sequenced sample: naive CD4+ T cells from PBMCs. Subset specified: CD45RA+ positively selected. The J gene is TRBJ2-1, the V gene TRBV5-1; a possible D gene is TRBD2 (6 bases). The origin of this receptor is a man aged 18-30 years in good health. Some clones in this sample may be carry-over from other donors' samples. In nucleotides, the CDR3 is TGCGCCAGCAGCTTGGGTCGGGAGCTCCTCAATGAGCAGTTCTTC. It translates to CASSLGRELLNEQFF.